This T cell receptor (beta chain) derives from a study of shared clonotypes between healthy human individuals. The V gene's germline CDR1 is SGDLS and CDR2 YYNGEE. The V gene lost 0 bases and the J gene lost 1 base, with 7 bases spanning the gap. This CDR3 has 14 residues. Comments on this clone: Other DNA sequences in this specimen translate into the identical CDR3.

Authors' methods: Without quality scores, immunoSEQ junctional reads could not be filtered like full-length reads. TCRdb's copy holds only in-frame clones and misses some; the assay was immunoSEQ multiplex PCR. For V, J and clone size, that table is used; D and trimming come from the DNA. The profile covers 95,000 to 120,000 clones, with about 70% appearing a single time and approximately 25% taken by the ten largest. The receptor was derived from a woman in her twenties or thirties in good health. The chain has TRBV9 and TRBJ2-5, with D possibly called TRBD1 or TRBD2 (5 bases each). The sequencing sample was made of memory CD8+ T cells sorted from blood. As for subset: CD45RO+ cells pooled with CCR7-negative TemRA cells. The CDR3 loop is CASSVGGSQETQYF. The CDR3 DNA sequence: TGTGCCAGCAGCGTAGGGGGGTCCCAAGAGACCCAGTACTTC. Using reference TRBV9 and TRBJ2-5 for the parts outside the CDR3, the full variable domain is DSGVTQTPKHLITATGQRVTLRCSPRSGDLSVYWYQQSLDQGLQFLIQYYNGEERAKGNILERFSAQQFPDLHSELNLSSLELGDSALYFCASSVGGSQETQYFGPGTRLLVL.